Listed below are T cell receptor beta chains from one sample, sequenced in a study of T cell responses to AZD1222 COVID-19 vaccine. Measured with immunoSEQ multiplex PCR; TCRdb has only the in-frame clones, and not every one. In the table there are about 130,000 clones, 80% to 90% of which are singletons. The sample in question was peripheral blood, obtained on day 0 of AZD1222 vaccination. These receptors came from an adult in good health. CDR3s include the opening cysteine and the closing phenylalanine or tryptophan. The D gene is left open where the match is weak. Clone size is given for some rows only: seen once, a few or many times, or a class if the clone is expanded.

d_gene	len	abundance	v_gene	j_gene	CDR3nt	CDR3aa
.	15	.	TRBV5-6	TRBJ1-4	TGTGCCAGCATCCTTCTTGGTAGTGCTAATGAAAAACTGTTTTTT	CASILLGSANEKLFF
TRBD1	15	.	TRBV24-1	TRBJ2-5	TGTGCCACCAGTGATTTGAGGGCAGGGGGCGAGACCCAGTACTTC	CATSDLRAGGETQYF
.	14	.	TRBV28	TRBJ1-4	TGTGCCAGCAGGTCGGGGGGTGGTTACGAAAAACTGTTTTTT	CASRSGGGYEKLFF
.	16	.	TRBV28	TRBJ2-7	TGTGCCAGCAGTTTCACACTAGCAGCCCTTACCTACGAGCAGTACTTC	CASSFTLAALTYEQYF
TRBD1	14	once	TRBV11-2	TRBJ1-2	TGTGCCAGCAGCTTAGGGGGGACAGGGGTTGGCTACACCTTC	CASSLGGTGVGYTF
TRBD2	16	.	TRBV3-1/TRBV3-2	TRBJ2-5	TGTGCCAGCAGCCGCCGGGTAGCGGGAGTTGGGGAGACCCAGTACTTC	CASSRRVAGVGETQYF
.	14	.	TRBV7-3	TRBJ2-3	TGTGCCAGCAGCCAGGGACCAAGCACAGATACGCAGTATTTT	CASSQGPSTDTQYF
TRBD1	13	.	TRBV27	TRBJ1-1	TGTGCCAGCAGTTCCGAACAGGGGCGTGGAGCTTTCTTT	CASSSEQGRGAFF
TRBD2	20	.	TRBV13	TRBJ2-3	TGTGCCAGCAGCCTTGCGGTGGGACTAGCCCCGAGCGAGGCCACAGATACGCAGTATTTT	CASSLAVGLAPSEATDTQYF
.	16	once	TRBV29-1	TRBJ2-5	TGCAGCGTTGAAGATCCTGTCGCGGGAACGGGTGAGACCCAGTACTTC	CSVEDPVAGTGETQYF
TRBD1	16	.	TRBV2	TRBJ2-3	TGTGCCAGCAGTGGTAGCTACAGGGGATCGGCAGATACGCAGTATTTT	CASSGSYRGSADTQYF
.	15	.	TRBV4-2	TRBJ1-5	TGTGCCAGCAGCCAAGAGGCGACGGGCAATCAGCCCCAGCATTTT	CASSQEATGNQPQHF
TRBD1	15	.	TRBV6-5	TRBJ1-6	TGTGCCAGCAGTTACTCGGGACAGGGTAGTTCACCCCTCCACTTT	CASSYSGQGSSPLHF
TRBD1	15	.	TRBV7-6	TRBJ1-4	TGTGCCAGCAGCTTAGGTCAGGGGGGCGGGGAAAAACTGTTTTTT	CASSLGQGGGEKLFF
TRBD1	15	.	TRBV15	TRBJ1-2	TGTGCCACCAGCAGGCCTGCAGGGGGAAGTGATGGCTACACCTTC	CATSRPAGGSDGYTF
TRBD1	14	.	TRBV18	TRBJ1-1	TGTGCCAGCTCGCCCGACAGGGTGAACACTGAAGCTTTCTTT	CASSPDRVNTEAFF
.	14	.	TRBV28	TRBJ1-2	TGTGCCAGCAGTTTATTTGGCAGGGACGAAAGCTACACCTTC	CASSLFGRDESYTF
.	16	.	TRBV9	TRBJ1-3	TGTGCCAGCAGCGTAGGAGGGACTGCGGGTGGAAACACCATATATTTT	CASSVGGTAGGNTIYF
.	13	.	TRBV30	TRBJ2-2	TGTGCCTGGAGCTTCCTCAACACCGGGGAGCTGTTTTTT	CAWSFLNTGELFF
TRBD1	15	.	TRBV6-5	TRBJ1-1	TGTGCCAGCAGTTACACCCGACAGGGGGCGGGTGAAGCTTTCTTT	CASSYTRQGAGEAFF
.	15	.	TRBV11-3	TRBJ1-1	TGTGCCAGCAGCCCAAGGGGGGGGGCTTTCACTGAAGCTTTCTTT	CASSPRGGAFTEAFF
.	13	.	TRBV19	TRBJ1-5	TGTGCCAGTAGCCGGGAGCCGCATCAGCCCCAGCATTTT	CASSREPHQPQHF
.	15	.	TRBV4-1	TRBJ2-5	TGCGCCAGCAGCCAACCTCCCTCAAACCAAGAGACCCAGTACTTC	CASSQPPSNQETQYF
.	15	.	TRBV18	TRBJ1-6	TGTGCCAGCTCACCACCGGTAGGGGATAATTCACCCCTCCACTTT	CASSPPVGDNSPLHF
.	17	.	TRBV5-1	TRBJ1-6	TGCGCCAGCAGTATAACAGGACTTGGGTCCTATAATTCACCCCTCCACTTT	CASSITGLGSYNSPLHF
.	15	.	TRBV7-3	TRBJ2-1	TGTGCCAGCAGCTTAACAGGGGCGGGAAACAATGAGCAGTTCTTC	CASSLTGAGNNEQFF
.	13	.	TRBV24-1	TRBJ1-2	TGTGCCACCAGTGATTTTGATCAGTATGGCTACACCTTC	CATSDFDQYGYTF
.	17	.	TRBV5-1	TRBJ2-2	TGCGCCAGCAGCCGACAATTTCAGGGTAGCGGCACCGGGGAGCTGTTTTTT	CASSRQFQGSGTGELFF
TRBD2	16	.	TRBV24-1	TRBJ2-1	TGTGCCACCAGTGATCAGACTAGCGGGAGCTACAATGAGCAGTTCTTC	CATSDQTSGSYNEQFF
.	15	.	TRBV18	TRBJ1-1	TGTGCCAGCTCACGGTCGACAGGCCTGGACACTGAAGCTTTCTTT	CASSRSTGLDTEAFF
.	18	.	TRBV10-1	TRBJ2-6	TGCGCCAGCAGTGAGTCTGGGATACCGAGCTCTGGGGCCAACGTCCTGACTTTC	CASSESGIPSSGANVLTF
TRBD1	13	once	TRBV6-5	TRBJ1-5	TGTGCCAGCAGGACAGGGATGGGTCAGCCCCAGCATTTT	CASRTGMGQPQHF
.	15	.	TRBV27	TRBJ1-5	TGTGCCAGCAGTTACGAGGGGTTTGGCAATCAGCCCCAGCATTTT	CASSYEGFGNQPQHF
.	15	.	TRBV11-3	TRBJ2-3	TGTGCCAGCAGCTGGACCAGGGGAAAAGCAGATACGCAGTATTTT	CASSWTRGKADTQYF
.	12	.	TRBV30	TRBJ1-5	TGTGCCTGGAGTCGGGGTAGTCAGCCCCAGCATTTT	CAWSRGSQPQHF
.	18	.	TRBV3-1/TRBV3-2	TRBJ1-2	TGTGCCAGCAGCCAAGATCCCCGGGCCACCGGGGGTATGGGTGGCTACACCTTC	CASSQDPRATGGMGGYTF
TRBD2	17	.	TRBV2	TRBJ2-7	TGTGCCAGCAGGGGTGGGAGACTAGCGGGACAGGTCTACGAGCAGTACTTC	CASRGGRLAGQVYEQYF
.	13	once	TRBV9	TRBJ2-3	TGTGCCAGCAGCGGGAGGTGGACAGATACGCAGTATTTT	CASSGRWTDTQYF
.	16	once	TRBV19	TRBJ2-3	TGTGCCAGTAGTATAGGGGGCAGGATAAGCACAGATACGCAGTATTTT	CASSIGGRISTDTQYF
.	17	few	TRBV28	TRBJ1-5	TGTGCCAGCAGTTACCGGGACTCCCTTTATAGCAATCAGCCCCAGCATTTT	CASSYRDSLYSNQPQHF
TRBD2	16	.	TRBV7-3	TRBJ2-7	TGTGCCAGCAGCTTAATCCCAGCGGGAGTTTCATACGAGCAGTACTTC	CASSLIPAGVSYEQYF
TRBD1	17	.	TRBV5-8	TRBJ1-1	TGTGCCAGCAGCTTGGGTCAAGGACAGGGGGCTCGGGCTGAAGCTTTCTTT	CASSLGQGQGARAEAFF
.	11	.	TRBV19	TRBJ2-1	TGTGCCAGTAAAGAGAGGCATGAGCAGTTCTTC	CASKERHEQFF
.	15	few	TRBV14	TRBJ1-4	TGTGCCAGCAGCCAGATAAGAGGGCGGAACGAAAAACTGTTTTTT	CASSQIRGRNEKLFF
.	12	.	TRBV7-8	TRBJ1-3	TGTGCCAGCAGCCGCTACGACGCCACCATATATTTT	CASSRYDATIYF
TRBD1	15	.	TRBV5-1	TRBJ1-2	TGCGCCAGCAGCTTGGGGATCAGGGGGATGCATGGCTACACCTTC	CASSLGIRGMHGYTF
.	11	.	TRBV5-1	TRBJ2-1	TGCGCCAGCAGCCGGGGCAATGAGCAGTTCTTC	CASSRGNEQFF
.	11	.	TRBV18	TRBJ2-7	TGTGCCAGCTCACCGCAGACAGAGCAGTACTTC	CASSPQTEQYF
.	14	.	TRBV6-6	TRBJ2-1	TGTGCCAGCAGGACAGCGAGGCAATACAATGAGCAGTTCTTC	CASRTARQYNEQFF
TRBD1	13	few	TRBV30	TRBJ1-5	TGTGCCTGGAGTGTAGACCAGGGGGGGCCCCAGCATTTT	CAWSVDQGGPQHF
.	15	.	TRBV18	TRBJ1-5	TGTGCCAGCTCATCGGGCTCTCATAGCAATCAGCCCCAGCATTTT	CASSSGSHSNQPQHF
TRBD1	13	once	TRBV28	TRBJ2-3	TGTGCCAGCAGTGCATACAGGGGAAATACGCAGTATTTT	CASSAYRGNTQYF
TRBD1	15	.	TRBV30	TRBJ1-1	TGTGCCTGGAGTAGGGACAGGGGCCGGGTCACTGAAGCTTTCTTT	CAWSRDRGRVTEAFF
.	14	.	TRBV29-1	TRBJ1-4	TGCAGCGCGGCCGGATACGGCCGAAATGAAAAACTGTTTTTT	CSAAGYGRNEKLFF
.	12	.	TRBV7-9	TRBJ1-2	TGTGCCAGCAGTTCTAACAACTATGGCTACACCTTC	CASSSNNYGYTF
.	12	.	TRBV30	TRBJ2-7	TGTGCCTGGAGTGCGGTTCTAGGTGGCCCGAACTTC	CAWSAVLGGPNF
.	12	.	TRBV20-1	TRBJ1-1	TGCAGTGCTAGTAGGCGAGACACTGAAGCTTTCTTT	CSASRRDTEAFF
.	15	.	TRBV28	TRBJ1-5	TGTGCCAGCAGTTTATGGTCAGTTAGCAATCAGCCCCAGCATTTT	CASSLWSVSNQPQHF
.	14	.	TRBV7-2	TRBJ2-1	TGTGCCAGCAGAGAGGGACTTTTATACAATGAGCAGTTCTTC	CASREGLLYNEQFF